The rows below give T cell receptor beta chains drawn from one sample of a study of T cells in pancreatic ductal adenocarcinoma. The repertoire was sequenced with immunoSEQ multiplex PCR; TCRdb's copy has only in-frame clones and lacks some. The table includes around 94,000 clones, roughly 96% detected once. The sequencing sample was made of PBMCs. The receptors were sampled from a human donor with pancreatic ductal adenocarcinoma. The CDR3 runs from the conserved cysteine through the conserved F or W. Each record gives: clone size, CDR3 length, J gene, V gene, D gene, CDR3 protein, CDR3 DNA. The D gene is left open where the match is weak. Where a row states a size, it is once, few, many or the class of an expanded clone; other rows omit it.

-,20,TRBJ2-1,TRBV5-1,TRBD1,CASSLGRGQKSGLVHNEQFF,TGCGCCAGCAGCTTGGGCAGGGGGCAAAAGAGCGGTCTTGTGCACAATGAGCAGTTCTTC
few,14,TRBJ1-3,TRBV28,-,CASSFGPSGNTIYF,TGTGCCAGCAGTTTTGGCCCCTCTGGAAACACCATATATTTT
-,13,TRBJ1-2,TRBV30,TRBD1,CAWKDRPLYGYTF,TGTGCCTGGAAGGACAGGCCACTATATGGCTACACCTTC
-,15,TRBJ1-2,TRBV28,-,CASRPPGQPNYGYTF,TGTGCCAGCAGACCCCCCGGACAGCCCAACTATGGCTACACCTTC
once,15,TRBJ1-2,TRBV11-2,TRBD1,CASSPDRGVNYGYTF,TGTGCCAGCAGCCCAGACAGGGGCGTTAACTATGGCTACACCTTC
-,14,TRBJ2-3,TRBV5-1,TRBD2,CASSLTAGVDTQYF,TGCGCCAGCAGCTTGACAGCGGGAGTAGATACGCAGTATTTT
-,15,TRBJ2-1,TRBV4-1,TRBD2,CASSPGLASYNEQFF,TGCGCCAGCAGCCCTGGACTAGCGAGCTACAATGAGCAGTTCTTC
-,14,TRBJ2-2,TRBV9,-,CASTQTGNTGELFF,TGTGCCAGCACCCAGACGGGTAACACCGGGGAGCTGTTTTTT
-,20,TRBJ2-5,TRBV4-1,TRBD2,CASSQDRGTSGSAPQETQYF,TGCGCCAGCAGCCAAGATCGCGGGACTAGCGGGAGCGCCCCGCAAGAGACCCAGTACTTC
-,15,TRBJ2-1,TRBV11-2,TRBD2,CASSLDRREVNEQFF,TGTGCCAGCAGCTTAGATAGGCGGGAGGTTAATGAGCAGTTCTTC
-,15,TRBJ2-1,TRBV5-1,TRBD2,CASSLAGGGYNEQFF,TGCGCCAGCAGCTTGGCGGGAGGGGGGTACAATGAGCAGTTCTTC
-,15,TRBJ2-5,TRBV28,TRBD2,CASGGTSGGKETQYF,TGTGCCAGCGGAGGGACTAGCGGGGGAAAAGAGACCCAGTACTTC
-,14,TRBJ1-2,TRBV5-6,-,CASSLGAPNYGYTF,TGTGCCAGCAGCTTGGGGGCCCCCAACTATGGCTACACCTTC
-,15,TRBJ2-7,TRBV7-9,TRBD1,CASSLGTVFPYEQYF,TGTGCCAGCAGCTTGGGGACAGTCTTTCCCTACGAGCAGTACTTC
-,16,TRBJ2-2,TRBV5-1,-,CASSEIAGGGTGELFF,TGCGCCAGCAGCGAAATCGCCGGGGGAGGAACCGGGGAGCTGTTTTTT
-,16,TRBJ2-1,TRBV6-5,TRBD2,CASSYVAGGSYNEQFF,TGTGCCAGCAGTTACGTTGCGGGAGGCTCCTACAATGAGCAGTTCTTC
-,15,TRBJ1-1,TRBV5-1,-,CASSLGGPQGTEAFF,TGCGCCAGCAGCTTGGGGGGGCCCCAGGGCACTGAAGCTTTCTTT
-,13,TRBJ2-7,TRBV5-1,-,CASSPGVGYEQYF,TGCGCCAGCAGTCCCGGGGTAGGATACGAGCAGTACTTC
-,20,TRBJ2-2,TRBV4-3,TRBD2,CASSQVVAAVSGSGTGELFF,TGCGCCAGCAGCCAAGTAGTAGCGGCAGTTAGCGGGAGCGGGACCGGGGAGCTGTTTTTT
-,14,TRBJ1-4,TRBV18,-,CASSLQGKSEKLFF,TGTGCCAGCTCACTACAGGGAAAAAGTGAAAAACTGTTTTTT